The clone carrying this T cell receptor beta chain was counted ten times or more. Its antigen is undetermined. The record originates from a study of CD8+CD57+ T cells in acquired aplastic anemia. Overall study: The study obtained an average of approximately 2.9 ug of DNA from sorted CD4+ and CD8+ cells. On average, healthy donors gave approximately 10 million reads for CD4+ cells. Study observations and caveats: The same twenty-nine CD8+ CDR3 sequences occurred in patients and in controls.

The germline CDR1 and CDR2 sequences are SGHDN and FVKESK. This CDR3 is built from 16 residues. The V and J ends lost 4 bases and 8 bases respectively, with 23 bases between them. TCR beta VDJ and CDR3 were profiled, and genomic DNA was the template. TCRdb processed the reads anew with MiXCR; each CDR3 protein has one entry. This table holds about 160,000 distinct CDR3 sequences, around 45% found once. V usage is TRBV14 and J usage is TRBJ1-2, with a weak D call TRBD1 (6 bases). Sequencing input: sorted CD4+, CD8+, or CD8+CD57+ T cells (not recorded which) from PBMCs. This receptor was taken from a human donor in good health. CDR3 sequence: CASSLRGVGANRGYTF. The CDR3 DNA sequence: TGTGCCAGCAGCCTCCGAGGCGTGGGGGCTAATAGGGGCTACACCTTC.